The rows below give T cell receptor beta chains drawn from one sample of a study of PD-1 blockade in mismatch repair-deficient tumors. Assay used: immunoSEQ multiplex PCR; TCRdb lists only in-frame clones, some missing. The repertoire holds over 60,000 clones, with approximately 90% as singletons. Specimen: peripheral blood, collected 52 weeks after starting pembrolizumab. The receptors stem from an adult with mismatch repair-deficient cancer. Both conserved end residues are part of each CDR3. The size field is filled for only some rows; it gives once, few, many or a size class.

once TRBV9 CASSPTGGSYEQYF
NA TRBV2 CASSRAVQETQYF
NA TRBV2 CASSGLQETQYF
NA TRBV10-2 CASSDPKTVTDTQYF
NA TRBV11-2 CASSLRTDTQYF
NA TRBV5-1 CASSQGQDEETQYF
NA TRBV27 CASSSYMGVAAEAFF
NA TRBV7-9 CASSLAQGSGELFF
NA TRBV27 CASSDYTRSKQFF
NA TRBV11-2 CASSLVRQNYEQYF
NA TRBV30 CAWRQESEAFF
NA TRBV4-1 CASSQDLQGITEAFF
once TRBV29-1 CSVAASQETQYF
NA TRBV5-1 CASSSNYEQYF
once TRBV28 CASSFFGAAGELFF
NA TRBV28 CASSFGGGSTDTQYF